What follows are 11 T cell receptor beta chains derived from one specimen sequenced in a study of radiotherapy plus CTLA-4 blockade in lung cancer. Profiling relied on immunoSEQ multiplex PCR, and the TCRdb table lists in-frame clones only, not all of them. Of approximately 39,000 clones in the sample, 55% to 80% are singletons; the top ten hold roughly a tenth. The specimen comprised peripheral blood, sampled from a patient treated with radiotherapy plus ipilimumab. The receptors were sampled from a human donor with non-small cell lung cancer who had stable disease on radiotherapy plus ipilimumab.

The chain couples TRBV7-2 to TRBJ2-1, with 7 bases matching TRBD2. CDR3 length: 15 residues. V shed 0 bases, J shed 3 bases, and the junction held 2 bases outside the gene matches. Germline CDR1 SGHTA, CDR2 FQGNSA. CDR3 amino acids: CASSLASGVYNEQFF. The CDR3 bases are TGTGCCAGCAGCTTAGCGAGCGGGGTCTACAATGAGCAGTTCTTC.

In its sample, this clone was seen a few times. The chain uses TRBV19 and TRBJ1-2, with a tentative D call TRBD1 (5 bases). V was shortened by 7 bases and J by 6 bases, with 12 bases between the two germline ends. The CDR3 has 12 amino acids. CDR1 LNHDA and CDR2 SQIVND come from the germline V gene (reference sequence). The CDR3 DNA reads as TGTGCCAGTACCGCGGGGCTCAATGGCTACACCTTC. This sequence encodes CASTAGLNGYTF.

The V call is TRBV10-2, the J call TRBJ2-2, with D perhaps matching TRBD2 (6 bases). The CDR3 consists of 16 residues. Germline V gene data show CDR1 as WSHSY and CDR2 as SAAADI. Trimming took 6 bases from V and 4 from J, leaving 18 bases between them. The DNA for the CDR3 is TGCGCCAGCAGCCGTACCGGGACTCAAACCACCGGGGAGCTGTTTTTT. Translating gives CASSRTGTQTTGELFF.

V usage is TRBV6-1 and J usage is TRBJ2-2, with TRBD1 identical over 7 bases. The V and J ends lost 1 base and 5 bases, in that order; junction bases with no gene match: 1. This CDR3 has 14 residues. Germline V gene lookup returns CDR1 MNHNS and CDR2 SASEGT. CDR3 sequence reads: CASSEGRGTGELFF. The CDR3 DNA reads TGTGCCAGCAGTGAAGGCAGGGGGACCGGGGAGCTGTTTTTT.

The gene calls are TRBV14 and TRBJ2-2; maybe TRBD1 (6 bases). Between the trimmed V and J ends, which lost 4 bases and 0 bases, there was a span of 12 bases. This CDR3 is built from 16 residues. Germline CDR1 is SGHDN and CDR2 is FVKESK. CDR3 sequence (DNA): TGTGCCAGCAGCCCGAGGGACAACGCGAACACCGGGGAGCTGTTTTTT. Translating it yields CASSPRDNANTGELFF.

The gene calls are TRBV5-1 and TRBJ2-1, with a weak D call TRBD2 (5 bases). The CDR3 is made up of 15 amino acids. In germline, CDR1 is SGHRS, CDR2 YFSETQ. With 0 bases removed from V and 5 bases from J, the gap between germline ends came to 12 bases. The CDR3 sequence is CASSLVSAGDNEQFF. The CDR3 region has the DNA TGCGCCAGCAGCTTGGTATCCGCCGGGGACAATGAGCAGTTCTTC.

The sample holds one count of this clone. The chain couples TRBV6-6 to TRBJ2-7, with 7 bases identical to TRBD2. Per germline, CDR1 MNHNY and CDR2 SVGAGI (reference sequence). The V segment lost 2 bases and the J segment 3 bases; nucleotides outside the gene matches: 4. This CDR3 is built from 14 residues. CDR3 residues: CASSYGAGDYEQYF. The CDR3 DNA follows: TGTGCCAGCAGTTACGGGGCGGGGGACTACGAGCAGTACTTC.

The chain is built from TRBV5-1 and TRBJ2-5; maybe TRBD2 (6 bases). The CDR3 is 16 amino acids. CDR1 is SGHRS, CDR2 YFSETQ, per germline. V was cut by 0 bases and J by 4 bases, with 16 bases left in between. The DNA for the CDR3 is TGCGCCAGCAGCTTGGCGACTAGTTCTTTTGTAGAGACCCAGTACTTC. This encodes CASSLATSSFVETQYF.

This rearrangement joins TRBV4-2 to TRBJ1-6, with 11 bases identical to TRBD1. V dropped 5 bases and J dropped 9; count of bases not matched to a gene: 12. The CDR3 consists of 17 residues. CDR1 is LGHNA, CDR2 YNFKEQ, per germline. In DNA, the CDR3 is TGTGCCAGCAGCGAAGGGGGGGGACAGGGGGATATTTCACCCCTCCACTTT. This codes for CASSEGGGQGDISPLHF.

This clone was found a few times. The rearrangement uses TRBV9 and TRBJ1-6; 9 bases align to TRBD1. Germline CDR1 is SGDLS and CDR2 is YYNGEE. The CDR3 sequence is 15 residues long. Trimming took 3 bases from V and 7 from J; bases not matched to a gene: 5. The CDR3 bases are TGTGCCAGCAGCGGGGGGACAGGGAAGAATTCACCCCTCCACTTT. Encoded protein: CASSGGTGKNSPLHF.

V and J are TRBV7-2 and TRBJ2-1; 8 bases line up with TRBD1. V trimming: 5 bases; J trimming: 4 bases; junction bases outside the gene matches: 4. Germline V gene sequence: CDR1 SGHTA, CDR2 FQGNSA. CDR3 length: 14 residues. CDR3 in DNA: TGTGCCAGCAGCCTCGACAGGGGATACAATGAGCAGTTCTTC. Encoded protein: CASSLDRGYNEQFF.